The TCR beta chain under discussion was sequenced for a study of Ad26.COV2.S vaccination and SARS-CoV-2 variants. Study-wide findings and caveats: Total T cell responses may have been underestimated by the TCR breadth and depth analyses.

TCRdb keeps only in-frame clones here, not all; method: immunoSEQ multiplex PCR. Among some 270,000 clones listed, around 90% were seen once. Described treatment: over 15 received Ad26.COV2.S at low or high dose, single or two shots; 5 received placebo; per-sample allocation not given. Collection of samples fell on day 63 after the first vaccine or placebo injection. CDR3 length: 15 amino acids. Unmatched junction bases numbered 7, after V lost 5 bases and J lost 5 bases. Germline V gene data show CDR1 as MNHEY and CDR2 as SVGEGT. As concerns this clone: Its matching antigen is unknown.

This sequence was found in a person aged 18-65 years who received the Ad26.COV2.S COVID-19 vaccine or a placebo. V and J are TRBV6-2 or TRBV6-3 and TRBJ2-2, with 8 bases identical to TRBD2. The material sequenced was peripheral blood, taken in a trial of Ad26.COV2.S vaccine versus placebo. The CDR3 nucleotides are TGTGCCAGCAGTCGGGAGGGGACGAGGACCGGGGAGCTGTTTTTT. It translates to CASSREGTRTGELFF.